This T cell receptor beta chain was identified during a study of shared clonotypes between healthy human individuals. Investigators spread the genomic DNA of each subset evenly over several immunoSEQ plates. Only in-frame clones appear in the TCRdb table, and some are missing; sequencing was by immunoSEQ multiplex PCR. The sample shows around 1.5 million clones, 95% to 99% of them seen only once. V was clipped by 0 bases and J by 3 bases, with 18 bases between them. Germline CDR1 is SGDLS and CDR2 is YYNGEE. The CDR3 is made up of 17 amino acids. The rearrangement uses TRBV9 and TRBJ1-1; the D gene is possibly TRBD1 (6 bases). Sequences were obtained from naive CD4+ T cells sorted from blood. The subset: CD45RA+ positively selected. The origin of this receptor is a man between 25 and 39 years old in good health. The CDR3 region is CASSVGGTGADYTEAFF. Written as DNA, the CDR3 is TGTGCCAGCAGCGTAGGAGGGACGGGGGCAGATTACACTGAAGCTTTCTTT.